This section outlines one TCR beta chain sequence together with its context. The antigen is unknown. An end of the junction does not agree with germline; a read error may underlie this. The data were taken from a study of graft-versus-host responses after intestinal transplantation. Libraries were prepared by immunoSEQ multiplex PCR; TCRdb keeps only in-frame clonotypes and omits some of them. Here the sample spans about 93,000 clones, around 93% being singletons. The sequences come from unstimulated CD8+ T cells sorted from spleen or lymph node cells, collected before intestinal transplant. This TCR was recovered from a human donor who received an intestinal transplant.

The CDR3 region has the DNA TGTGCCAGCAGAACGGGACAGGGGGCGCAAGGTCGCATCTTT. Protein product: CASRTGQGAQGRIF. The chain has TRBV6-5 and TRBJ1-1; 12 bases map to TRBD1. Germline V gene sequence: CDR1 MNHEY, CDR2 SVGAGI. The CDR3 runs to 14 residues.